The 6 T cell receptor beta chains given below trace back to one sample, sequenced in a study of blood T cell repertoires in COVID-19. Produced via immunoSEQ multiplex PCR; TCRdb's table is partial and in-frame only. Of about 290,000 clones listed, roughly 89% are singletons. Sequenced input: PBMCs or T cells enriched from blood (not recorded which). These receptors originate from a woman in her thirties or forties who had recovered from COVID-19.

The V call is TRBV7-3, the J call TRBJ1-2, with 7 bases lining up with TRBD1. This CDR3 region has 13 residues. V was pared by 5 bases and J by 4 bases, with 4 bases of the junction left unmatched. The germline gives CDR1 SGHTA, CDR2 FQGTGA. Here the CDR3 reads CASSPQGGYGYTF. CDR3 nucleotides: TGTGCCAGCAGCCCCCAGGGGGGCTATGGCTACACCTTC.

V gene TRBV5-5 combines with J gene TRBJ1-5; D is unclear. The CDR3 spans 15 residues. Germline V lookup: CDR1 SGHKS, CDR2 YYEKEE (reference sequence). V lost 4 bases and J lost 7, with 18 bases in between. The DNA of the CDR3 is TGTGCCAGCAGCGAGGCCATATCCTCGCTCCAGCCCCAGCATTTT. Protein product: CASSEAISSLQPQHF. Using reference TRBV5-5 and TRBJ1-5 for the parts outside the CDR3, the full variable domain is DAGVTQSPTHLIKTRGQQVTLRCSPISGHKSVSWYQQVLGQGPQFIFQYYEKEERGRGNFPDRFSARQFPNYSSELNVNALLLGDSALYLCASSEAISSLQPQHFGDGTRLSIL.

The chain carries TRBV5-1 and TRBJ1-2; 11 bases map to TRBD1. Germline V gene sequence: CDR1 SGHRS, CDR2 YFSETQ. The V gene end was trimmed by 4 bases and the J gene end by 7 bases; junction bases not matched to a gene: 9. The CDR3 loop spans 15 amino acids. The CDR3, as DNA: TGCGCCAGCAGCATCCCGGGACAGGGGGAAGGTGGCTACACCTTC. This sequence encodes CASSIPGQGEGGYTF.

The chain combines TRBV2 with TRBJ2-5, with TRBD2 matching over 11 bases. The CDR3 loop spans 15 amino acids. Per the germline V gene, CDR1 is SNHLY and CDR2 is FYNNEI. With 11 bases clipped from V and 3 bases from J, the junction kept 11 bases outside the gene matches. In DNA form, the CDR3 reads TGTGCCTGGAAAGGAAATAGCGGGAGGGAAGAGACCCAGTACTTC. Its translation: CAWKGNSGREETQYF. The whole variable domain, filled in from reference TRBV2 and TRBJ2-5, reads EPEVTQTPSHQVTQMGQEVILRCVPISNHLYFYWYRQILGQKVEFLVSFYNNEISEKSEIFDDQFSVERPDGSNFTLKIRSTKLEDSAMYFCAWKGNSGREETQYFGPGTRLLVL.

This clone was detected once. The rearrangement links TRBV29-1 to TRBJ1-4; 9 nucleotides align to TRBD1. Trimming removed 7 bases from V and 10 bases from J; junction bases left unmatched: 10. This CDR3 has 13 residues. Germline V CDR1 and CDR2: SQVTM, ANQGSEA. The CDR3 reads CSANRGRGGKLFF. The CDR3 DNA is TGCAGCGCTAACAGGGGGCGCGGAGGAAAACTGTTTTTT.

The V call is TRBV5-6, the J call TRBJ1-2; 8 positions match TRBD1. J was trimmed by 3 bases and V by 4 bases; bases with no gene match: 5. Germline-derived CDR1 and CDR2 are SGHDT and YYEEEE. CDR3 size: 14 residues. The CDR3 loop is CASSPGQGDYGYTF. CDR3 DNA sequence: TGTGCCAGCAGCCCTGGACAGGGCGACTATGGCTACACCTTC.